This T cell receptor (beta chain) was captured by sequencing in a study of shared clonotypes between healthy human individuals. Deletions cut 6 bases from V and 2 bases from J, with 14 bases between. Germline loops: CDR1 ENHRY, CDR2 SYGVKD. The CDR3 has 14 amino acids. Generated by immunoSEQ multiplex PCR, the TCRdb table keeps only in-frame clones and is missing some. Among approximately 720,000 clones listed, 55% to 75% were seen once. To note about this clone: Its antigen is not known.

Healthy HIV-negative adults without recent acute infections or vaccinations served as donors. Overall study results and limits: Exclusively blood specimens were collected; tissue repertoires likely differ. Approximately 5.4% of naive CD4 clonotypes were common to a handful of donors.

This sequence originates from a woman aged 30 to 39 in good health. Sequencing was carried out using memory CD4+ T cells sorted from blood. The subset was: CD45RA-negative fraction. This chain connects TRBV10-3 to TRBJ2-7; a weak D match, TRBD1 (6 bases). Here the CDR3 DNA reads TGTGCCATCAGCCCTACGACAGGAACCTACGAGCAGTACTTC. This sequence encodes CAISPTTGTYEQYF.